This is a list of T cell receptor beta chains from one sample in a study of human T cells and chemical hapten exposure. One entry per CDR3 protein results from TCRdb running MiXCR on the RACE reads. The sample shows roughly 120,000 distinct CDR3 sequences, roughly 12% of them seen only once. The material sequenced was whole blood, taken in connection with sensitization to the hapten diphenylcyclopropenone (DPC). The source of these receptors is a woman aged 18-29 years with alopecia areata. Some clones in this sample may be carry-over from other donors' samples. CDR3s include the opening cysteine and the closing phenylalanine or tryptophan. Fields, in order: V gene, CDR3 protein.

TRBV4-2,CASSPLVDRVYEQYF
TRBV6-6,CASRDTLSTDTQYF
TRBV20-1,CSAREGSPKGKPYNEQFF
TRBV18,CASSRSRTENYEQYF
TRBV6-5,CASSYSPGGAYAAQYF
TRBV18,CASSPPSLSTDTQYF
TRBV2,CASTRIGATSGNTIYF
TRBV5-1,CASSASYEQYF
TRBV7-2,CASSGSGNHYNSPLHF
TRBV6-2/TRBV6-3,CASSPRDIYEQFF
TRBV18,CASSPPGPPRPNTQYF
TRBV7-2,CASNRQSSYNSPLHF
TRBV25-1,CASSERAGGSGELFF
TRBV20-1,CSVAVPNTEAFF
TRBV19,CASKLAVSSYEQYF
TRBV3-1,CASSRTAYEQYF
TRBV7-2,CASSLTPFGQGCEQYF
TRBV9,CASSGGSGVDYGYTF
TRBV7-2,CASSLVGPAGGTGELFF
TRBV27,CASSPRGLAYEQYF
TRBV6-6,CASSLTEMITEAFF
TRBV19,CASSIPEPNTEAFF
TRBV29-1,CSVEGQRGRADTQYF
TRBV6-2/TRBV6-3,CASLRGQIKSDWDEQYF
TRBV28,CATAAGTSEFF
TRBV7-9,CASSLLTGTEAFF
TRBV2,CASSDGFTRSNQPQHF
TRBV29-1,CSVEVRSTDTQYF
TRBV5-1,CASSLEWDSYEQYF